This T cell receptor (beta chain) was documented in a study of blood T cell repertoires in COVID-19. Sequencing used immunoSEQ multiplex PCR; TCRdb keeps in-frame clones, though not all of them. The sample contains under 450,000 clones, approximately 90% of which appear only once. This clone was seen only a few times. Each participant's cohort was designated according to participant-reported clinical history. This sequence originates from a woman aged 40 to 55 who had been exposed to COVID-19. The material sequenced was PBMCs or T cells enriched from blood (not recorded which).

The CDR3, as DNA: TGTGCCAGTAGGGACAGATTGGGATCCTACGAGCAGTACTTC. Protein sequence: CASRDRLGSYEQYF. The chain is built from TRBV19 and TRBJ2-7; D is perhaps TRBD1 (6 bases). Trimming removed 6 bases at V and 1 base at J, with 13 bases between. The CDR3 is made up of 14 amino acids. Germline CDR1 is LNHDA and CDR2 is SQIVND (reference sequence).